One sample yielded the 17 T cell receptor beta chains listed below, sequenced in a study of T-cell reconstitution after alpha-beta-depleted transplantation in children. Unique molecular identifiers were built into the TCRbeta library. Each CDR3 protein gets one entry after TCRdb re-called the PCR reads with MiXCR. The profile shows fewer than 700,000 distinct CDR3 sequences, roughly 13% of them singletons. The sequences come from PBMCs, mostly from graft donor cells, collected 360 days after TCRalphabeta/CD19-depleted stem cell transplant. The source of these receptors is a male patient younger than 18 who had a stem cell transplant for acute myeloid leukemia, so the T cells may come from the graft donor.

The V gene is TRBV20-1, the J gene TRBJ2-2; D is unresolved. V was trimmed by 0 bases and J by 1 base, leaving 9 bases between them. The CDR3 sequence is 15 residues long. CDR1 is DFQATT and CDR2 is SNEGSKA in the germline V gene (reference sequence). Here the CDR3 DNA reads TGCAGTGCTAGAGATTTCGGGTTGAACACCGGGGAGCTGTTTTTT. Encoded protein: CSARDFGLNTGELFF.

This clonotype was observed many times. The chain links TRBV7-8 to TRBJ2-7; D is possibly TRBD2 (5 bases). Per germline, CDR1 SGHVS and CDR2 FQNEAQ. The CDR3 consists of 15 residues. V was pared by 3 bases and J by 4 bases, with 16 bases between. The CDR3 DNA sequence: TGTGCCAGCAGCTTGGTCGGGGTTCCCTCATACGAGCAGTACTTC. This gives the protein CASSLVGVPSYEQYF.

This clonotype has just a few counts. The chain links TRBV6-5 to TRBJ1-3; 8 bases are a match to TRBD1. Losses at the gene ends were 0 bases for V and 3 bases for J; bases not matched to a gene: 1. Germline assignment: CDR1 MNHEY and CDR2 SVGAGI. This CDR3 has 15 amino acids. CDR3 coding DNA: TGTGCCAGCAGTTACTCTGGACAGGGTGGAAACACCATATATTTT. Its protein is CASSYSGQGGNTIYF.

The chain recombines TRBV4-2 with TRBJ2-2, with TRBD2 as a possible D gene (6 bases). With 0 bases removed from V and 6 bases from J, the gap between germline ends came to 17 bases. Germline V gene lookup returns CDR1 LGHNA and CDR2 YNFKEQ. The CDR3 is made up of 17 amino acids. CDR3 region: CASSQDFGLGSPGELFF. The CDR3, as DNA: TGTGCCAGCAGCCAAGATTTCGGCCTCGGGAGCCCCGGGGAGCTGTTTTTT.

The rearrangement joins TRBV7-9 to TRBJ2-1, with TRBD2 matching over 7 bases. CDR1 and CDR2 (germline): SEHNR, FQNEAQ (reference sequence). This CDR3 is 17 amino acids long. V trimming: 5 bases; J trimming: 2 bases; junction bases outside the gene matches: 12. The CDR3 is CASSPSPLALAYNEQFF. CDR3 DNA: TGTGCCAGCAGCCCTTCGCCACTAGCGCTCGCCTACAATGAGCAGTTCTTC.

The chain combines TRBV7-9 with TRBJ1-4; D unresolved. The germline CDR1 and CDR2 sequences are SEHNR and FQNEAQ (reference sequence). The CDR3 has 15 residues. V lost 5 bases and J lost 3, with 13 bases in between. In DNA form, the CDR3 reads TGTGCCAGCAGCCTCGTCGGGAGTTCTAATGAAAAACTGTTTTTT. This sequence encodes CASSLVGSSNEKLFF.

The CDR3 is CASSHLEGSNQPQHF. CDR3 DNA sequence: TGCGCCAGCAGCCACTTAGAGGGTAGCAATCAGCCCCAGCATTTT. The chain couples TRBV4-1 to TRBJ1-5; D unresolved. The germline V gene has CDR1 MGHRA and CDR2 YSYEKL. V was cut by 3 bases and J by 0 bases, with 9 bases left in between. The CDR3 length is 15 residues.

The rearrangement uses TRBV18 and TRBJ2-6; D remains ambiguous. Per the germline V gene, CDR1 is KGHSH and CDR2 is LQKENI. V was cut by 8 bases and J by 0 bases, with 14 bases left in between. CDR3 length: 16 amino acids. CDR3 sequence: CASVFSLSSGANVLTF. CDR3 nucleotides: TGTGCCAGCGTTTTTTCCCTGAGCTCTGGGGCCAACGTCCTGACTTTC.

This clonotype was seen more than once but under ten times. V usage is TRBV5-1 and J usage is TRBJ2-1; D gene unclear. Trimming shortened V by 0 bases and J by 3 bases, and 7 bases separated the two germline ends. The CDR3 has 14 residues. Germline values: CDR1 SGHRS, CDR2 YFSETQ. In DNA form, the CDR3 reads TGCGCCAGCAGCTTGGTGCCTGACTACAATGAGCAGTTCTTC. Amino acid sequence: CASSLVPDYNEQFF.

This clonotype was detected a few times. The rearrangement uses TRBV20-1 and TRBJ2-2, with 12 bases that match TRBD2. V trimming: 6 bases; J trimming: 5 bases; junction bases outside the gene matches: 7. The CDR3 extends over 15 amino acids. Looked up from germline, CDR1 is DFQATT and CDR2 is SNEGSKA (reference sequence). CDR3 region: CSAGGLAGGTGELFF. The CDR3 nucleotides read TGCAGTGCCGGGGGCCTAGCGGGAGGGACCGGGGAGCTGTTTTTT.

The CDR3 region is CASSIDSRRNNEQFF. In DNA form, the CDR3 reads TGTGCCAGTAGTATAGATTCCAGACGGAACAATGAGCAGTTCTTC. The rearrangement joins TRBV19 to TRBJ2-1; D is unresolved. Germline CDR1 LNHDA, CDR2 SQIVND (reference sequence). The CDR3 is made up of 15 amino acids. The V gene lost 0 bases and the J gene lost 5 bases, with 11 bases spanning the gap.

This clonotype was seen a few times. This chain links TRBV15 with TRBJ2-3, with TRBD2 identical over 7 bases. Looked up from germline, CDR1 is LNHNV and CDR2 is YYDKDF (reference sequence). Trimming at V came to 0 bases and at J to 3 bases, leaving 12 bases not matched to a gene. The CDR3 spans 18 residues. CDR3 in DNA: TGTGCCACCAGCAGAGATGGGGGGGTACTAGCCCTTACAGATACGCAGTATTTT. Protein: CATSRDGGVLALTDTQYF. The complete variable domain, with remaining parts taken from reference TRBV15 and TRBJ2-3, reads DAMVIQNPRYQVTQFGKPVTLSCSQTLNHNVMYWYQQKSSQAPKLLFHYYDKDFNNEADTPDNFQSRRPNTSFCFLDIRSPGLGDTAMYLCATSRDGGVLALTDTQYFGPGTRLTVL.

The chain recombines TRBV4-3 with TRBJ2-7; 7 positions agree with TRBD2. This CDR3 has 17 residues. V was clipped by 5 bases and J by 2 bases; unmatched bases: 15. The germline V gene has CDR1 LGHNA and CDR2 YSLEER. CDR3 loop: CASSSSFSGLFPYEQYF. As DNA, the CDR3 is TGCGCCAGCAGCAGTTCTTTTAGCGGGTTATTTCCCTACGAGCAGTACTTC.

The gene calls are TRBV12-3 or TRBV12-4 and TRBJ2-4, with 8 positions matching TRBD2. The CDR3 loop spans 14 amino acids. The V segment lost 3 bases and the J segment 7 bases; nucleotides outside the gene matches: 5. CDR3 nucleotide sequence: TGTGCCAGCAGTTTGGGGACTAGAAATAACATTCAGTACTTC. It is translated as CASSLGTRNNIQYF.

This chain uses TRBV20-1 with TRBJ2-1; TRBD2 agrees at 11 bases. The CDR3 loop spans 15 amino acids. Germline CDR1 and CDR2: DFQATT and SNEGSKA (reference sequence). The ends lost 5 bases at V and 7 bases at J; junction bases unmatched: 10. The CDR3 region has the DNA TGCAGTGCTCGTTTAGCGGGAGGGCCTTGGAATGAGCAGTTCTTC. It encodes CSARLAGGPWNEQFF.

This chain connects TRBV13 to TRBJ1-1, with a tentative D call TRBD1 (6 bases). Germline lookup yields CDR1 PRHDT and CDR2 FYEKMQ (reference sequence). The CDR3 loop spans 15 amino acids. V was cut by 1 base and J by 4 bases, with 13 bases left in between. The CDR3 loop is CASSLVWGQGTEAFF. CDR3 in DNA: TGTGCCAGCAGCTTAGTTTGGGGGCAAGGCACTGAAGCTTTCTTT.

The chain recombines TRBV3-1 with TRBJ2-3; unclear D gene. V lost 1 base, J lost 4 bases, and 9 bases lay in between. This CDR3 comprises 14 residues. Germline assignment: CDR1 LGHDT and CDR2 YNNKEL (reference sequence). CDR3 in DNA: TGTGCCAGCAGCCAAGGGTGGTCCTCAGATACGCAGTATTTT. Amino acids: CASSQGWSSDTQYF.